Here is one T cell receptor (beta chain) with its context. The target of this receptor is not known. No much larger clone exists at a distance of one base, and base qualities are not known. The CDR3 has 15 amino acids, counting the end cysteine and phenylalanine. Only the CDR3 portion is preserved as DNA: 45 bases, with reading frame beginning at the first base. Looking up the germline V gene yields CDR1 KGHSH and CDR2 LQKENI. After removal of 5 bases from V and 1 base from J, the junction retains 7 bases not matched to a gene. The immunoSEQ Assay, a bias-controlled multiplex PCR, was used to amplify TCRbeta CDR3 regions from genomic DNA. The original pipeline was this. Within the assay, amplification of reference gene primers was used to estimate how many nucleated cells each sample contained. To quantify the absolute abundance of each unique TCRbeta CDR3 rearrangement, sequence reads were collapsed and filtered. Productive Simpson clonality was computed per sample as the square root of Simpson's diversity index over productive rearrangements. Sourced from immuneACCESS, this table was stored by TCRdb with only in-frame sequences that have V and J called. A share of the clones is absent; for the studies checked, an unresolved V gene accounts for under half, and the remainder has no known explanation. Clone size and the V and J calls come from that table; the DNA yielded D and trimming. The sample data list 60,000 to 75,000 clones, and 79% of these were observed just once. The ten largest clones take up around 5.8% of the sample.

This sample is part of a study of blood T cell repertoires in COVID-19 (dated by TCRdb to the early 2020s). In terms of the full investigation: Samples from collaborators originated in the United States, Italy and Spain and spanned both the acute and convalescent phases of COVID-19. The prospective study material was composed of cDNA or gDNA derived from T cells, B-cell-depleted T cells, or PBMCs. Subjects who had been exposed to COVID-19, were actively infected with it, or had recovered from it provided the deeply sampled blood TCRbeta repertoires that made up the dataset. The repertoires were made available in a free public database intended to serve as a resource for research on the immune response to SARS-CoV-2. The samples were drawn from the first 160 participants of the ongoing ImmuneRACE study and from 1,254 subjects provided by 6 global collaborators. Sample metadata almost always included a de-identified subject ID, COVID-19 status, age in years and sex. Where available, HLA class I and class II types were obtained from metadata supplied by the sample provider rather than from assay-based typing. Summary of the overall study and its limitations: The amount of clinical and demographic metadata varied by source and participant and was provided uncurated.

Whole blood was collected in K2EDTA tubes by collaborating institutions according to the institutions' own protocols. For TCRbeta analysis, collaborator samples were shipped as frozen whole blood, as isolated PBMCs, or as DNA extracted from either sample type. This clonotype originated in a woman aged 70-85 years with acute or convalescent COVID-19. Sequences were obtained from peripheral blood. Recombination joined TRBV18 with TRBJ2-5, with 7 bases in between that match TRBD2. The DNA sequence is as follows: TGTGCCAGCTCAGCGGCGGGGGACCTCCAAGAGACCCAGTACTTC. Its protein reads: CASSAAGDLQETQYF.